These 27 T cell receptor beta chains were all obtained from the same sample, sequenced in a study of CD8+ T cells in alopecia areata. RNA extraction and reverse transcription yielded cDNA as sequencing template. The protocol was immunoSEQ multiplex PCR, while the TCRdb copy is restricted to in-frame clones and leaves out a portion. The table includes under 150,000 clones, roughly 80% detected once. Indicated treatment: oral pan-JAK inhibitor, 5-10 mg twice daily. Sequencing used CD8+ T cells sorted from blood, obtained at week 4, from a patient treated with tofacitinib. Receptor source: a human donor with alopecia areata.

This clone has just one count. This chain uses TRBV29-1 with TRBJ1-1; TRBD1 matches 10 bases. This CDR3 is built from 12 residues. Germline V gene sequence: CDR1 SQVTM, CDR2 ANQGSEA. Trimming took 7 bases from V and 4 from J; bases not matched to a gene: 3. The CDR3: CSARTGGTEAFF. For the CDR3, the DNA is TGCAGCGCCCGGACAGGGGGCACTGAAGCTTTCTTT.

CDR3 in DNA: TGTGCCAGCAGCTGGAATTACGAGCAGTACTTC. Amino acids: CASSWNYEQYF. The chain is built from TRBV7-2 and TRBJ2-7; no definite D call. V lost 4 bases, J lost 4 bases, and 5 bases lay in between. The CDR3 loop spans 11 amino acids. Germline-derived CDR1 and CDR2 are SGHTA and FQGNSA.

V usage is TRBV2 and J usage is TRBJ2-7; 8 nucleotides agree with TRBD2. The V and J ends lost 5 bases and 2 bases, in that order; junction bases with no gene match: 11. The CDR3 runs to 16 residues. From germline, CDR1 is SNHLY and CDR2 FYNNEI. In nucleotides, the CDR3 is TGTGCCAGCAGTCTAACTCTAAGCGGGGGCCCCTACGAGCAGTACTTC. The encoded protein is CASSLTLSGGPYEQYF.

This rearrangement joins TRBV4-3 to TRBJ2-7, with D tentatively TRBD1 (6 bases). CDR1 is LGHNA and CDR2 is YSLEER in the germline V gene. V lost 8 bases and J lost 4, with 15 bases in between. CDR3 length: 13 amino acids. DNA for the CDR3: TGCGCCAGCTCCACAGGGTTCGATTACGAGCAGTACTTC. It translates to CASSTGFDYEQYF.

V usage is TRBV7-9 and J usage is TRBJ1-1; 7 bases line up with TRBD1. V lost 5 bases and J lost 0; bases outside the gene matches: 6. In germline, CDR1 is SEHNR, CDR2 FQNEAQ (reference sequence). The CDR3 spans 15 residues. The CDR3 protein is CASSPQGTLNTEAFF. Here the CDR3 DNA reads TGTGCCAGCAGCCCACAGGGGACGCTGAACACTGAAGCTTTCTTT. Based on the CDR3 plus reference TRBV7-9 and TRBJ1-1, the full variable domain is DTGVSQNPRHKITKRGQNVTFRCDPISEHNRLYWYRQTLGQGPEFLTYFQNEAQLEKSRLLSDRFSAERPKGSFSTLEIQRTEQGDSAMYLCASSPQGTLNTEAFFGQGTRLTVV.

This chain uses TRBV29-1 with TRBJ1-1; TRBD1 might be the D (5 bases). CDR3 size: 13 residues. From germline, CDR1 is SQVTM and CDR2 ANQGSEA. V lost 7 bases and J lost 4, with 16 bases in between. The CDR3 DNA reads TGCAGCGCCCTGGGGGGGACCGGCACTGAAGCTTTCTTT. It translates to CSALGGTGTEAFF.

This clone was recorded only once. J is TRBJ2-3 and V is TRBV19; TRBD1 matches 12 bases. The germline CDR1 and CDR2 sequences are LNHDA and SQIVND (reference sequence). The CDR3 runs to 16 residues. The junction had 6 bases not matched to a gene; V was cut back by 5 bases and J by 3 bases. CDR3 protein: CASSPLGQGATDTQYF. DNA of the CDR3: TGTGCCAGTAGTCCGCTGGGACAGGGGGCAACAGATACGCAGTATTTT.

The genes are TRBV19 and TRBJ1-1; no firm D call. Germline V gene sequence: CDR1 LNHDA, CDR2 SQIVND (reference sequence). The CDR3 is made up of 12 amino acids. Trimming stripped 5 bases from V and 2 bases from J, with 6 bases between. This chain's CDR3 is CASSYPNTEAFF. The CDR3 DNA follows: TGTGCCAGTAGTTATCCTAACACTGAAGCTTTCTTT.

This chain links TRBV4-1 with TRBJ2-7; TRBD2 might be the D (5 bases). Germline CDR1 MGHRA, CDR2 YSYEKL. This CDR3 is 14 amino acids long. Trimming cost V 2 bases and J 2 bases, with 10 bases left between them. CDR3 coding DNA: TGCGCCAGCAGCCAATCCCGAGGGACCTACGAGCAGTACTTC. This encodes CASSQSRGTYEQYF.

The V and J genes are TRBV27 and TRBJ2-7; D might be TRBD1 (7 bases). This CDR3 region has 13 residues. CDR1 and CDR2 from the germline V gene are MNHEY and SMNVEV (reference sequence). Here the CDR3 DNA reads TGTGGGTCGCGGGACAGTTGGACCTACGAGCAGTACTTC. Amino acid sequence: CGSRDSWTYEQYF.

The chain is built from TRBV5-6 and TRBJ2-3, with 7 bases aligning to TRBD2. Trimming took 0 bases from V and 0 from J; bases not matched to a gene: 1. This CDR3 region has 15 residues. CDR1 is SGHDT and CDR2 is YYEEEE in the germline V gene. The CDR3 sequence: CASSLVGGSTDTQYF. CDR3 sequence (DNA): TGTGCCAGCAGCTTGGTCGGGGGGAGCACAGATACGCAGTATTTT.

The chain couples TRBV11-2 to TRBJ2-1; D call uncertain. The length of the CDR3 is 16 residues. Germline loops: CDR1 SGHAT, CDR2 FQNNGV. The germline V and J ends were trimmed by 6 bases and 4 bases, with 19 bases remaining between them. The CDR3 sequence is CASSPGRASLYNEQFF. The CDR3 coding sequence is TGTGCCAGCAGTCCAGGCCGGGCCTCACTTTACAATGAGCAGTTCTTC.

This clone has a single count. The chain uses TRBV5-4 and TRBJ1-1, with no clear D. Trimming took off 0 bases at V and 0 bases at J, with 9 bases between the two ends. The CDR3 totals 15 residues. Germline CDR1 SGHNT, CDR2 YYREEE (reference sequence). Here the CDR3 DNA reads TGTGCCAGCAGCTTGGCCGCAGACATGAACACTGAAGCTTTCTTT. Translated, it gives CASSLAADMNTEAFF.

The V and J genes are TRBV4-2 and TRBJ2-5; maybe TRBD2 (6 bases). CDR3 length equals 16 residues. V was pared by 0 bases and J by 7 bases, with 18 bases between. Per the germline V gene, CDR1 is LGHNA and CDR2 is YNFKEQ. The CDR3 DNA follows: TGTGCCAGCAGCCAAGAAGGTGAAATAGCGGTAGTGACCCAGTACTTC. This gives the protein CASSQEGEIAVVTQYF.

This clone turned up a few times. The chain uses TRBV19 and TRBJ2-7, with 7 positions matching TRBD1. V shed 3 bases and J 4 bases; nucleotides not matched to a gene: 6. The CDR3 has 14 residues. Germline V gene sequence: CDR1 LNHDA, CDR2 SQIVND (reference sequence). The CDR3 DNA reads as TGTGCCAGTAGTATCGGACTGGGACAGTACGAGCAGTACTTC. This sequence encodes CASSIGLGQYEQYF.

This clone was detected only a few times. As DNA, the CDR3 is TGTGCCAGCAGCCCTCAGGGTTTTGACTACGAGCAGTACTTC. Translation gives CASSPQGFDYEQYF. The gene calls are TRBV4-2 and TRBJ2-7; D might be TRBD1 (5 bases). Germline V gene lookup returns CDR1 LGHNA and CDR2 YNFKEQ. Trimming removed 4 bases from V and 3 bases from J, with 13 bases in between. This CDR3 comprises 14 residues.

The chain employs TRBV7-2 and TRBJ2-5; TRBD1 matches 9 bases. The V and J ends lost 2 bases and 4 bases, in that order; junction bases with no gene match: 8. CDR1 is SGHTA and CDR2 is FQGNSA in the germline V gene. The CDR3 contains 16 residues. The CDR3 sequence: CASSLPRPGQGETQYF. DNA for the CDR3: TGTGCCAGCAGCTTACCCCGCCCGGGACAGGGAGAGACCCAGTACTTC.

V is TRBV7-9 and J is TRBJ2-7, with D tentatively TRBD2 (6 bases). The CDR3 extends over 16 amino acids. V dropped 2 bases and J dropped 2 bases, with 16 bases sitting between them. In germline, CDR1 is SEHNR, CDR2 FQNEAQ (reference sequence). The CDR3 coding sequence is TGTGCCAGCAGCTTAAACTCGGGAGTCACTCCCTACGAGCAGTACTTC. This sequence encodes CASSLNSGVTPYEQYF.

The J gene is TRBJ2-7, the V gene TRBV6-5, with TRBD2 matching 7 bases. The germline gives CDR1 MNHEY, CDR2 SVGAGI. CDR3 length equals 14 residues. The junction had 10 bases not matched to a gene; V was cut back by 11 bases and J by 0 bases. DNA of the CDR3: TGTGCCGCCAGACCAGCGGGGCTCTCCTACGAGCAGTACTTC. Translated, it gives CAARPAGLSYEQYF.

V gene TRBV4-1 combines with J gene TRBJ2-5, with TRBD2 identical over 10 bases. The J segment lost 6 bases and the V segment lost 0 bases, leaving 4 bases of the junction unmatched. From germline, CDR1 is MGHRA and CDR2 YSYEKL. The CDR3 length is 15 residues. In DNA form, the CDR3 reads TGCGCCAGCAGCCAAGATGGAACTAGCGGGAAGACCCAGTACTTC. It yields the protein CASSQDGTSGKTQYF.

This clone appeared a few times. The rearrangement uses TRBV7-8 and TRBJ2-1; 7 bases match TRBD1. The V gene's germline CDR1 is SGHVS and CDR2 FQNEAQ. The CDR3 consists of 18 residues. V shed 4 bases, J shed 0 bases, and the junction held 12 bases outside the gene matches. In nucleotides, the CDR3 is TGTGCCAGCAGCTCAACGCGACAGGGTTCATTCTCCTACAATGAGCAGTTCTTC. It codes for CASSSTRQGSFSYNEQFF.

The V gene is TRBV6-1, the J gene TRBJ2-4; no definite D call. This CDR3 is 14 amino acids long. V was trimmed by 3 bases and J by 3 bases, leaving 9 bases between them. Germline V gene sequence: CDR1 MNHNS, CDR2 SASEGT. The CDR3 DNA is TGTGCCAGCAGTGAGACCCCGAGCAAAAACATTCAGTACTTC. Encoded protein: CASSETPSKNIQYF.

The V and J genes are TRBV7-2 and TRBJ2-7; 15 bases match TRBD2. The CDR3 is made up of 15 amino acids. Germline CDR1 and CDR2: SGHTA and FQGNSA. The J segment lost 5 bases and the V segment lost 5 bases, leaving 4 bases of the junction unmatched. The CDR3 sequence is CASSRTSGGAHEQYF. DNA for the CDR3: TGTGCCAGCAGCCGGACTAGCGGGGGGGCCCACGAGCAGTACTTC.

This clone was observed once. This rearrangement joins TRBV9 to TRBJ1-2; 8 bases are a match to TRBD1. The CDR3 has 15 residues. The germline V gene has CDR1 SGDLS and CDR2 YYNGEE. Trimming cost V 4 bases and J 1 base; bases outside gene matches: 6. The CDR3 protein is CASSPRTGSNYGYTF. The CDR3 nucleotides are TGTGCCAGCAGCCCAAGGACAGGGAGTAACTATGGCTACACCTTC.

The genes are TRBV11-1 and TRBJ2-5; a possible D gene is TRBD2 (6 bases). Trimming removed 2 bases at V and 2 bases at J, with 12 bases between. This CDR3 contains 15 residues. Germline assignment: CDR1 SGHAT and CDR2 FQDESV (reference sequence). The CDR3 loop reads CASSLMGGTQETQYF. CDR3 nucleotide sequence: TGTGCCAGCAGCTTAATGGGGGGAACTCAAGAGACCCAGTACTTC.

The rearrangement links TRBV29-1 to TRBJ2-7, with 7 bases lining up with TRBD1. V lost 1 base, J lost 2 bases, and 2 bases stayed unmatched. The germline V gene encodes CDR1 SQVTM and CDR2 ANQGSEA. The CDR3 has 13 amino acids. The CDR3 here is CSVEGDSPYEQYF. The CDR3 DNA is TGCAGCGTTGAAGGGGACAGTCCCTACGAGCAGTACTTC.

This clone was detected only once. The chain couples TRBV6-6 to TRBJ2-7, with D perhaps being TRBD1 or TRBD2 (5 bases each). The CDR3 spans 15 residues. Germline V gene sequence: CDR1 MNHNY, CDR2 SVGAGI (reference sequence). The germline V and J ends were trimmed by 6 bases and 7 bases, with 22 bases remaining between them. The CDR3 bases are TGTGCCAGCAGGCATGGGACCGGACCAGAAGGGGAGCAGTACTTC. It codes for CASRHGTGPEGEQYF.